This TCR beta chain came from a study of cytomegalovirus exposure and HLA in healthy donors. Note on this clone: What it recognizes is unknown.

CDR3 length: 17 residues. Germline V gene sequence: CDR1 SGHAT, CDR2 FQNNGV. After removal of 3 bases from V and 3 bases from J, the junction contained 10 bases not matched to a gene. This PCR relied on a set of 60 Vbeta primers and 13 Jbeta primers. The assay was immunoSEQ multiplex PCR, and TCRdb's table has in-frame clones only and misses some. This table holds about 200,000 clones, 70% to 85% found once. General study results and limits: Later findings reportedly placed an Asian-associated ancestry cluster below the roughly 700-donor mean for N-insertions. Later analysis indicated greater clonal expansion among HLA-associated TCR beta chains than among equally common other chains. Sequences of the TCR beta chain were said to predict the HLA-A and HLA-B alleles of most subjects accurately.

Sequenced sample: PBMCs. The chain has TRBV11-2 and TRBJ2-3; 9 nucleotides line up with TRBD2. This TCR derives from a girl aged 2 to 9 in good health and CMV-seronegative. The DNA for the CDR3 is TGTGCCAGCAGCTTCGGAGCTAGCGGGATGTTGACAGATACGCAGTATTTT. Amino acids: CASSFGASGMLTDTQYF.